This section outlines one TCR beta chain sequence together with its context. As yet, its antigen is unknown. The data stem from a study of T cell responses to AZD1222 COVID-19 vaccine. This CDR3 region has 16 residues. CDR1 and CDR2 (germline): MDHEN, SYDVKM. With V trimmed by 4 bases and J by 4 bases, 9 bases remained unmatched. Overall study results and limits: Reports indicate that nearly half of spike-specific TCRs are directed at unmutated variant regions. Clonal diversity may have been underestimated, and the donors were mostly white British, with more females than males.

Produced via immunoSEQ multiplex PCR; TCRdb's table is partial and in-frame only. Of fewer than 150,000 clones detected, approximately 85% appear once; the ten largest clones hold about 6.2%. This clonotype originated in an adult in good health. Sequenced material: peripheral blood, taken on day 0 of AZD1222 vaccination. This chain joins TRBV28 and TRBJ2-5, with 10 bases matching TRBD1. In nucleotides, the CDR3 is TGTGCCAGCAGTTCTCCGGGACAGGGGACTTCAGAGACCCAGTACTTC. Its protein is CASSSPGQGTSETQYF. Together with reference TRBV28 and TRBJ2-5, the CDR3 gives the full variable domain: DVKVTQSSRYLVKRTGEKVFLECVQDMDHENMFWYRQDPGLGLRLIYFSYDVKMKEKGDIPEGYSVSREKKERFSLILESASTNQTSMYLCASSSPGQGTSETQYFGPGTRLLVL.